This TCR beta chain was sequenced in a study of blood T cell repertoires in COVID-19. Turning to the study itself: From T cells, B-cell-depleted T cells, or PBMCs came the material, which was cDNA or gDNA.

V lost 5 bases and J 1 base, leaving 8 bases between the germline ends. CDR3 length: 13 residues. The V gene's germline CDR1 is LGHDT and CDR2 YNNKEL (reference sequence). Original processing notes: Scientists estimated how many nucleated cells there were by amplifying reference gene primers. Assay used: immunoSEQ multiplex PCR; TCRdb lists only in-frame clones, some missing. V and J calls and clone size are those listed in that table; D and trimming were worked out from the DNA. This table holds approximately 94,000 clones, 80% to 95% found once. This TCR derives from a man aged 50 to 60 with active COVID-19. The material sequenced was peripheral blood. The rearrangement joins TRBV3-1 (or the pseudogene TRBV3-2) to TRBJ1-1, with no clear D. The CDR3 nucleotides are TGTGCCAGCAGCTCATTTCCGAACACTGAAGCTTTCTTT. Translation gives CASSSFPNTEAFF.